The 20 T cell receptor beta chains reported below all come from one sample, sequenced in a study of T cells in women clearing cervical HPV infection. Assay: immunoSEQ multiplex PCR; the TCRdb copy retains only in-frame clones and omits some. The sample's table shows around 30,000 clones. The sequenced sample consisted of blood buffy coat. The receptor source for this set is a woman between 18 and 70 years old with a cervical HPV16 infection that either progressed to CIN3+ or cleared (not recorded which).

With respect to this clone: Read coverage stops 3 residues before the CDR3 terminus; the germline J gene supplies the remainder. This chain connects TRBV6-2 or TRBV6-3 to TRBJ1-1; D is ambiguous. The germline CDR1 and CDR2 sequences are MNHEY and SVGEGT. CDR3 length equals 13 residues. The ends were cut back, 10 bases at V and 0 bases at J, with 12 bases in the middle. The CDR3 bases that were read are TGTGCCACCGCACCGCGAATGAACACTGAA. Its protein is CATAPRMNTE. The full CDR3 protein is CATAPRMNTEAFF.

The CDR3 is CASSVGTGGLGQPQYF. Incomplete CDR3 DNA: TGTGCCAGCAGTGTTGGGACAGGGGGCTTGGGTCAGCCG. The rearrangement uses TRBV6-1 and TRBJ2-3, with 12 bases aligning to TRBD1. The read terminates 3 residues ahead of where the CDR3 ends, so the germline J gene completes it. This CDR3 comprises 16 residues. CDR1 is MNHNS and CDR2 is SASEGT in the germline V gene.

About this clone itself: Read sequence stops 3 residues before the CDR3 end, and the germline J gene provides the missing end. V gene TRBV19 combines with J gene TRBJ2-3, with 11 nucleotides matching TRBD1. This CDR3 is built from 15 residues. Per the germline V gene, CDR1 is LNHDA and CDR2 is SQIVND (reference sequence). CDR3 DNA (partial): TGTGCCAGTAGTGACGGGACAGGGGGTACAAAGACG. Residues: CASSDGTGGTKT. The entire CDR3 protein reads CASSDGTGGTKTQYF.

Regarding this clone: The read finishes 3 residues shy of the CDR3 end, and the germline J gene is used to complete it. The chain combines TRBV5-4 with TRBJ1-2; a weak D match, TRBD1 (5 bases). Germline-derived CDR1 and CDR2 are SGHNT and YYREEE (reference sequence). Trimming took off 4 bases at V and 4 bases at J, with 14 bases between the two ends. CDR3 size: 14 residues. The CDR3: CASSPSGSPYGYTF. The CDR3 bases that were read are TGTGCCAGCAGCCCCTCAGGGAGTCCCTATGGC. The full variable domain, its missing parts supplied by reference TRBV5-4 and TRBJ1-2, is ETGVTQSPTHLIKTRGQQVTLRCSSQSGHNTVSWYQQALGQGPQFIFQYYREEENGRGNFPPRFSGLQFPNYSSELNVNALELDDSALYLCASSPSGSPYGYTFGSGTRLTVV.

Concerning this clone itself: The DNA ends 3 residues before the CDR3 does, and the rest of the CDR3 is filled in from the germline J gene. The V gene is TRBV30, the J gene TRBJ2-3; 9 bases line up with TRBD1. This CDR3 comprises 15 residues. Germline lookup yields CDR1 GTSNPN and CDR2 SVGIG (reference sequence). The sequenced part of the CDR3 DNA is TGTGCCTGGAGCGAACTCCGGGACAGGGCCAAACCG. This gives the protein CAWSELRDRAKP. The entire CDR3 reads CAWSELRDRAKPQYF.

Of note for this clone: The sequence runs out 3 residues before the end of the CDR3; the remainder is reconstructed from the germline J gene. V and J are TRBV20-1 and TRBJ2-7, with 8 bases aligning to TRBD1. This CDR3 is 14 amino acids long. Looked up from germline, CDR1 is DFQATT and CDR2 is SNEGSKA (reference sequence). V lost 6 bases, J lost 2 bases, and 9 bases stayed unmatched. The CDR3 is CSAKGQVITYEQYF. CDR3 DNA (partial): TGCAGTGCAAAGGGACAGGTGATCACCTACGAG.

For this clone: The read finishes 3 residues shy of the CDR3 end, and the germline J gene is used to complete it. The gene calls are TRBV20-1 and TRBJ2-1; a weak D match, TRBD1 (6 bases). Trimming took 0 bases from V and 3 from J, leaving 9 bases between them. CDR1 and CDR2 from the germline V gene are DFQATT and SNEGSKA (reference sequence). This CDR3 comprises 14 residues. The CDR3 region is CSAREGQYYNEQFF. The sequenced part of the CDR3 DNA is TGCAGTGCTAGAGAAGGACAGTACTACAATGAG.

CDR3 in amino acids: CASSLGGSGGYTF. CDR3 DNA (partial): TGTGCCAGCAGCTTGGGGGGGTCGGGTGGC. The chain couples TRBV11-2 to TRBJ1-2, with D possibly being TRBD1 (5 bases). The sequence runs out 3 residues before the end of the CDR3; the remainder is reconstructed from the germline J gene. Per the germline V gene, CDR1 is SGHAT and CDR2 is FQNNGV. The CDR3 is 13 residues long. V was cut by 3 bases and J by 7 bases, with 12 bases left in between. The full variable domain, completed using reference TRBV11-2 and TRBJ1-2, is EAGVAQSPRYKIIEKRQSVAFWCNPISGHATLYWYQQILGQGPKLLIQFQNNGVVDDSQLPKDRFSAERLKGVDSTLKIQPAKLEDSAVYLCASSLGGSGGYTFGSGTRLTVV.

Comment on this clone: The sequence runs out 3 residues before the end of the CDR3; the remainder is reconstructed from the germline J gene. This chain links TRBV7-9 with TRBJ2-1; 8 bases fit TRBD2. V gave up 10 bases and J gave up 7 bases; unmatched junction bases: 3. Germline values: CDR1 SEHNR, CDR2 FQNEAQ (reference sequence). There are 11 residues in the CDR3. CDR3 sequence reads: CANRGGNEQFF. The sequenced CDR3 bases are TGTGCCAACCGGGGGGGTAATGAG.

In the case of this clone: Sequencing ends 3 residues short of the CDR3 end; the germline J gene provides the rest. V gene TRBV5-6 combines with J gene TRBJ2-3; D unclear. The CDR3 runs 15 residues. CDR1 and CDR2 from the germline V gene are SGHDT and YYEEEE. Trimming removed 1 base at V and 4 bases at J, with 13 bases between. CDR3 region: CASSLFAPRPDTQYF. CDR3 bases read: TGTGCCAGCAGCTTGTTCGCCCCCAGGCCAGATACG. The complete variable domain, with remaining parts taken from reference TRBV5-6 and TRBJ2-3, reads DAGVTQSPTHLIKTRGQQVTLRCSPKSGHDTVSWYQQALGQGPQFIFQYYEEEERQRGNFPDRFSGHQFPNYSSELNVNALLLGDSALYLCASSLFAPRPDTQYFGPGTRLTVL.

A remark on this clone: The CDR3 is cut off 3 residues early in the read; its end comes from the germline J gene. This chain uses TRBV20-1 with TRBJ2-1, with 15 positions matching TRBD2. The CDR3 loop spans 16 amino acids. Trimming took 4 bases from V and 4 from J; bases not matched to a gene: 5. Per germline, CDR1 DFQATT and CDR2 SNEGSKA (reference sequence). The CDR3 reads CSAKGGLAGGYNEQFF. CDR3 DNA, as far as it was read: TGCAGTGCTAAAGGGGGACTAGCGGGAGGATACAATGAG.

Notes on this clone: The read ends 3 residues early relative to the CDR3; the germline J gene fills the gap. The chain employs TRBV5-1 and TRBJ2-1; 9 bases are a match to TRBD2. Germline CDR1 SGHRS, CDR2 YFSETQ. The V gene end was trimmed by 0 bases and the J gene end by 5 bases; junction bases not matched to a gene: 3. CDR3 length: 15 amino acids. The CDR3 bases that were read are TGCGCCAGCAGCTTGGTGCCTAGCGGGAACAATGAG. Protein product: CASSLVPSGNNE. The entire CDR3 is CASSLVPSGNNEQFF. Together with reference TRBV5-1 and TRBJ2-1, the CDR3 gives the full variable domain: KAGVTQTPRYLIKTRGQQVTLSCSPISGHRSVSWYQQTPGQGLQFLFEYFSETQRNKGNFPGRFSGRQFSNSRSEMNVSTLELGDSALYLCASSLVPSGNNEQFFGPGTRLTVL.

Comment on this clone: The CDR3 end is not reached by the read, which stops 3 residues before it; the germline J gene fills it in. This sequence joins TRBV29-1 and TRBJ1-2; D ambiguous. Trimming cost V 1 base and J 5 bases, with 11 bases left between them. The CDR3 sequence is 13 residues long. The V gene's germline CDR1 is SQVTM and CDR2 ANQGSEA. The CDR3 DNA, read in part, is TGCAGCGTTGAAGGGAGCGGCCGTTATGGC. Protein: CSVEGSGRYG. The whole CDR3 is CSVEGSGRYGYTF.

The CDR3 bases that were read are TGCGCCAGCAGCGGCTTATTAGCGGGTCCCTACGAG. Amino acid sequence: CASSGLLAGPYE. The CDR3 reads in full as CASSGLLAGPYEQYF. This sequence joins TRBV4-1 and TRBJ2-7; 7 bases are shared with TRBD2. The read finishes 3 residues shy of the CDR3 end, and the germline J gene is used to complete it. The CDR3 is 15 residues long. Looked up from germline, CDR1 is MGHRA and CDR2 is YSYEKL. Germline trimming cut 5 bases from V and 2 bases from J; bases unmatched to any gene: 9.

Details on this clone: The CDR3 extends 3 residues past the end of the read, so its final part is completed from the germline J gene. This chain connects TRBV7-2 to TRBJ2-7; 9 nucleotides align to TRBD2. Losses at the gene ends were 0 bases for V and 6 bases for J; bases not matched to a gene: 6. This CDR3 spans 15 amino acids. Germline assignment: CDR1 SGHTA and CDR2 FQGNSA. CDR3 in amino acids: CASSLASSGGREQYF. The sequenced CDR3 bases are TGTGCCAGCAGCTTAGCGAGTAGCGGGGGCCGCGAG.

Incomplete CDR3 DNA: TGTGCCTGGAGTGCCGGGACAGCTGGGGCCAACGTA. Translating gives CAWSAGTAGANV. The entire CDR3 is CAWSAGTAGANVLFF. The rearrangement joins TRBV30 to TRBJ1-4, with TRBD1 identical over 7 bases. The CDR3 end is not reached by the read, which stops 3 residues before it; the germline J gene fills it in. The germline gives CDR1 GTSNPN, CDR2 SVGIG (reference sequence). The length of the CDR3 is 15 residues.

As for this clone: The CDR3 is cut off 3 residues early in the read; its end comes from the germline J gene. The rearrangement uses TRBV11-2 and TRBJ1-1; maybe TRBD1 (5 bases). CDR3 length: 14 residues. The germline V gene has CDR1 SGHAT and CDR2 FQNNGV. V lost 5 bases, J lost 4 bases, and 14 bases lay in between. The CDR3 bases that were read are TGTGCCAGCAGCCTAACAGGCGTGGGCACTGAA. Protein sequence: CASSLTGVGTE. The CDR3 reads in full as CASSLTGVGTEAFF.

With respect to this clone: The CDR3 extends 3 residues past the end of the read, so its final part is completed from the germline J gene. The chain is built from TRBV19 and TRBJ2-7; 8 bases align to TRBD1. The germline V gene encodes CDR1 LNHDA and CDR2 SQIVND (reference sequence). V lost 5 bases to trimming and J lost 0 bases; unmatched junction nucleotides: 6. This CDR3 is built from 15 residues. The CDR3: CASSARQGRSYEQYF. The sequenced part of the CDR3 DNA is TGTGCCAGTAGTGCCCGACAGGGGCGCTCCTACGAG.

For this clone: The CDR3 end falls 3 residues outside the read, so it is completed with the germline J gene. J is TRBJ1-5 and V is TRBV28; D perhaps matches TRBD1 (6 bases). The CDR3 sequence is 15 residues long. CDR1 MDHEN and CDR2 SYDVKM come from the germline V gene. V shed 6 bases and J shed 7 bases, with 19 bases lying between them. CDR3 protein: CASSSLGGGGQPQHF. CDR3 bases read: TGTGCCAGCAGCTCCTTGGGCGGGGGCGGACAGCCC.

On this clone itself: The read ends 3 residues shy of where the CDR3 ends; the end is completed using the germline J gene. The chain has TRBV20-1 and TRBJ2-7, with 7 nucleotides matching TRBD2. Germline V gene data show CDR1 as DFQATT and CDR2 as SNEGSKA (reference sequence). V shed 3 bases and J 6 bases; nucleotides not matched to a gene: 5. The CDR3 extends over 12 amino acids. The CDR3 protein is CSASLVAGEQYF. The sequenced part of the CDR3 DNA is TGCAGTGCTAGTCTGGTAGCGGGCGAG.